Each of the 5 T cell receptor beta chains below was sequenced from the same sample in a study of resident and recirculating memory T cells in vitiligo. Repertoires were generated with immunoSEQ multiplex PCR, while TCRdb's copy carries only in-frame clones and drops some. The sample has 65,000 to 80,000 clones; 92% are singletons. The sequenced sample consisted of blood. These receptors came from a male donor with vitiligo.

The chain recombines TRBV19 with TRBJ1-2, with D tentatively TRBD1 (5 bases). Looked up from germline, CDR1 is LNHDA and CDR2 is SQIVND (reference sequence). The CDR3 extends over 17 amino acids. The V and J ends lost 4 bases and 2 bases respectively, with 20 bases between them. Here the CDR3 reads CASSTSLRAGRNYGYTF. The CDR3, as DNA: TGTGCCAGTAGTACCTCCCTCCGGGCGGGGCGAAACTATGGCTACACCTTC. Full variable domain (remainder filled in from reference TRBV19 and TRBJ1-2): DGGITQSPKYLFRKEGQNVTLSCEQNLNHDAMYWYRQDPGQGLRLIYYSQIVNDFQKGDIAEGYSVSREKKESFPLTVTSAQKNPTAFYLCASSTSLRAGRNYGYTFGSGTRLTVV.

The chain joins TRBV11-2 to TRBJ2-1, with 8 bases lining up with TRBD2. The germline V gene has CDR1 SGHAT and CDR2 FQNNGV. The trim removed 2 bases at V and 4 bases at J, leaving 10 bases unmatched. The CDR3 totals 17 residues. Here the CDR3 DNA reads TGTGCCAGCAGCTTAAGTATCCCGACTAGCGTATACAATGAGCAGTTCTTC. This codes for CASSLSIPTSVYNEQFF.

This rearrangement joins TRBV5-1 to TRBJ2-7, with 15 bases matching TRBD2. Germline loops: CDR1 SGHRS, CDR2 YFSETQ. With V trimmed by 2 bases and J by 3 bases, 9 bases remained unmatched. This CDR3 region has 18 residues. CDR3: CASSFRTSGRADFYEQYF. For the CDR3, the DNA is TGCGCCAGCAGCTTCCGGACTAGCGGGAGGGCCGATTTCTACGAGCAGTACTTC.

The V and J genes are TRBV6-5 and TRBJ1-1; D not resolved. The CDR3 extends over 14 amino acids. With 4 bases removed from V and 1 base from J, the gap between germline ends came to 10 bases. Germline V gene data show CDR1 as MNHEY and CDR2 as SVGAGI. The CDR3 nucleotides read TGTGCCAGCAGTTTGGGAGGTGAGAACACTGAAGCTTTCTTT. It specifies CASSLGGENTEAFF.

The chain joins TRBV6-4 to TRBJ2-5; D is unclear. Trimming pared 5 bases from V and 3 bases from J, leaving 10 bases between. The CDR3 consists of 13 residues. CDR1 and CDR2 (germline): MRHNA, SNTAGT. CDR3 sequence reads: CASSSGPKETQYF. The CDR3 DNA follows: TGTGCCAGCAGTAGTGGGCCCAAAGAGACCCAGTACTTC.